The present T cell receptor (beta chain) was sequenced within a study of tumor and adjacent non-tumor tissue in lung cancer. The library came from three nested PCR rounds adapted from ARM-PCR protocols. Using its own MiXCR run on the multiplex PCR reads, TCRdb lists one record per CDR3 protein. The sample shows 76,000 or so distinct CDR3 sequences, approximately 71% of them seen only once. General study points: In normal lung, the top 100 clones were significantly more dominant than in tumor.

Trimming left V 9 bases short and J 0 bases short, with 14 bases between. The V gene's germline CDR1 is MNHNS and CDR2 SASEGT. The CDR3 covers 15 residues. The template was RNA from unsorted bulk tissue. Details on this clonotype: As yet, its antigen is unknown.

The V call is TRBV6-1, the J call TRBJ1-4; a possible D gene is TRBD1 (5 bases). The receptor was derived from a woman aged 70-85 years with non-small cell lung cancer. The material sequenced was lung tumor tissue. DNA of the CDR3: TGTGCCAGTAGGGGCGGATCAGCAACTAATGAAAAACTGTTTTTT. This sequence encodes CASRGGSATNEKLFF.